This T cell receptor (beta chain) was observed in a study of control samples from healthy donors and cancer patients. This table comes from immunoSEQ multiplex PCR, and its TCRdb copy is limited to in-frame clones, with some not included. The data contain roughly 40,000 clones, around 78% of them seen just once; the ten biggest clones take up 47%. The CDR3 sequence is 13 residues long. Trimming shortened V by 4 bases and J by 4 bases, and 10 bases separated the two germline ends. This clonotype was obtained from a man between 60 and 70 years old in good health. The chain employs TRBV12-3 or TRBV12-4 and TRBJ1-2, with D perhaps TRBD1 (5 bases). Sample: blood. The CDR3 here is CASSWGEGYGYTF. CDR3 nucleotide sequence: TGTGCCAGCAGTTGGGGGGAGGGCTATGGCTACACCTTC.